These 27 T cell receptor beta chains share one sample of origin, sequenced in a study of blood T cell repertoires in COVID-19. Only in-frame clones appear in the TCRdb table, and some are missing; sequencing was by immunoSEQ multiplex PCR. The data contain under 150,000 clones, 77% of them seen just once; the ten biggest clones take up about 8.4%. Sequencing was performed on peripheral blood. These receptors originate from a woman between 45 and 60 years old with active or convalescent COVID-19.

V is TRBV5-5 and J is TRBJ2-7; 7 bases agree with TRBD1. This CDR3 region has 15 residues. The ends lost 4 bases at V and 0 bases at J; junction bases unmatched: 7. Germline V CDR1 and CDR2: SGHKS, YYEKEE (reference sequence). CDR3 sequence (DNA): TGTGCCAGCAGCCCCGAGACAGGGTACTCCTACGAGCAGTACTTC. It yields the protein CASSPETGYSYEQYF.

This chain links TRBV5-1 with TRBJ2-7, with a possible D match to TRBD1 (5 bases). V shed 1 base and J shed 0 bases, with 8 bases lying between them. CDR3 length equals 14 residues. Germline CDR1 reads SGHRS; CDR2 reads YFSETQ. CDR3 nucleotide sequence: TGCGCCAGCAGCTTGAGTCAGGGCTCCTACGAGCAGTACTTC. It translates to CASSLSQGSYEQYF.

The chain uses TRBV6-5 and TRBJ1-1, with TRBD1 as a possible D gene (6 bases). The length of the CDR3 is 14 residues. CDR1 and CDR2 (germline): MNHEY, SVGAGI. V lost 6 bases, J lost 1 base, and 12 bases lay in between. This CDR3 reads CASRPDRQNTEAFF. CDR3 coding DNA: TGTGCCAGCAGACCGGACAGACAGAACACTGAAGCTTTCTTT.

This sequence joins TRBV7-9 and TRBJ2-1; TRBD2 aligns across 8 bases. CDR1 is SEHNR and CDR2 is FQNEAQ in the germline V gene (reference sequence). V lost 3 bases to trimming and J lost 4 bases; unmatched junction nucleotides: 5. The CDR3 extends over 15 amino acids. The chain's CDR3 is CASSFNSGGYNEQFF. CDR3 DNA: TGTGCCAGCAGCTTTAACAGCGGGGGTTACAATGAGCAGTTCTTC.

This chain uses TRBV5-1 with TRBJ1-2; D is uncertain. Germline loops: CDR1 SGHRS, CDR2 YFSETQ. The V and J ends lost 4 bases and 7 bases respectively, with 20 bases between them. The CDR3 extends over 15 amino acids. The CDR3 DNA reads TGCGCCAGCAGCCTTGGCACCTACCCCTCGGGTGGCTACACCTTC. Translated: CASSLGTYPSGGYTF.

The V gene is TRBV19, the J gene TRBJ1-5; no definite D call. Between the trimmed V and J ends, which lost 7 bases and 1 base, there was a span of 11 bases. CDR3 length equals 14 residues. The germline V gene encodes CDR1 LNHDA and CDR2 SQIVND (reference sequence). The CDR3 protein is CASNDLGSNQPQHF. The CDR3 nucleotides are TGTGCCAGTAATGACTTAGGAAGCAATCAGCCCCAGCATTTT.

This rearrangement joins TRBV9 to TRBJ1-1; 7 positions match TRBD1. Per the germline V gene, CDR1 is SGDLS and CDR2 is YYNGEE. V gave up 4 bases and J gave up 4 bases; unmatched junction bases: 10. The CDR3 runs to 15 residues. Here the CDR3 DNA reads TGTGCCAGCAGCCCGAGTCAGACAGGGAGCACTGAAGCTTTCTTT. Translating gives CASSPSQTGSTEAFF.

The chain combines TRBV5-1 with TRBJ2-2; possibly TRBD1 for D (6 bases). Germline CDR1 SGHRS, CDR2 YFSETQ. V was shortened by 4 bases and J by 5 bases, with 15 bases between the two germline ends. There are 15 residues in the CDR3. The CDR3 loop is CASSLVGQGTGELFF. CDR3 coding DNA: TGCGCCAGCAGCCTGGTAGGGCAGGGGACCGGGGAGCTGTTTTTT.

The chain combines TRBV7-2 with TRBJ2-7; 7 nucleotides align to TRBD2. Germline V gene data show CDR1 as SGHTA and CDR2 as FQGNSA. CDR3 length: 12 residues. The trim removed 8 bases at V and 3 bases at J, leaving 4 bases unmatched. DNA for the CDR3: TGTGCCAGCGCGGGGGTCGGCTACGAGCAGTACTTC. Translating it yields CASAGVGYEQYF.

The CDR3 is CASSLRQGGTGELFF. The CDR3 DNA reads as TGTGCCAGTAGTCTCCGACAGGGAGGTACCGGGGAGCTGTTTTTT. V is TRBV19 and J is TRBJ2-2; D perhaps matches TRBD1 (7 bases). The CDR3 covers 15 residues. Germline loops: CDR1 LNHDA, CDR2 SQIVND (reference sequence). Trimming took 5 bases from V and 5 from J, leaving 15 bases between them.

The chain links TRBV5-6 to TRBJ1-2, with D uncertain. The CDR3 is 13 residues long. Trimming removed 7 bases from V and 2 bases from J, with 12 bases in between. Germline lookup yields CDR1 SGHDT and CDR2 YYEEEE. Written as DNA, the CDR3 is TGTGCCAGCGTGTCCGGGATAAACTATGGCTACACCTTC. Residues: CASVSGINYGYTF.

V usage is TRBV7-7 and J usage is TRBJ2-5, with a weak D call TRBD1 (5 bases). V lost 5 bases and J lost 7, with 5 bases in between. Germline CDR1 reads SSHAT; CDR2 reads FNYEAQ (reference sequence). The CDR3 is 10 amino acids. CDR3 protein: CASSGATQYF. The CDR3 region has the DNA TGTGCCAGCAGCGGGGCGACCCAGTACTTC.

The chain links TRBV19 to TRBJ1-6, with TRBD1 matching over 9 bases. Germline CDR1 is LNHDA and CDR2 is SQIVND (reference sequence). The CDR3 sequence is 16 residues long. J gave up 9 bases and V 3 bases, and 9 bases lay outside the gene matches. The CDR3 spells CASSIGGGQGFSPLHF. The CDR3 nucleotides read TGTGCCAGTAGTATTGGTGGTGGACAGGGGTTTTCACCCCTCCACTTT.

V usage is TRBV11-2 and J usage is TRBJ2-1; D may be TRBD2 (5 bases). V lost 2 bases to trimming and J lost 3 bases, with 14 bases between them. Germline values: CDR1 SGHAT, CDR2 FQNNGV. CDR3 length: 16 residues. In DNA form, the CDR3 reads TGTGCCAGCAGCTTATCGGGGAATTTCCTCTACAATGAGCAGTTCTTC. This encodes CASSLSGNFLYNEQFF.

This clone appeared once. The chain couples TRBV11-3 to TRBJ2-3; possible D gene TRBD2, 6 bases. This CDR3 is 15 amino acids long. Germline V gene lookup returns CDR1 SGHNT and CDR2 YENEEA. Trimming removed 1 base from V and 0 bases from J, with 8 bases in between. CDR3 amino acids: CASSLGGTSTDTQYF. CDR3 DNA: TGTGCCAGCAGCTTAGGTGGGACTAGCACAGATACGCAGTATTTT.

The V gene is TRBV2, the J gene TRBJ2-4; 7 bases agree with TRBD1. CDR3 size: 13 residues. Trimming at V came to 6 bases and at J to 8 bases, leaving 7 bases not matched to a gene. Germline values: CDR1 SNHLY, CDR2 FYNNEI. The CDR3 protein is CASSRDRGDIQYF. CDR3 DNA sequence: TGTGCCAGCAGCCGGGACAGAGGGGACATTCAGTACTTC.

Concerning this clone itself: One end of the junction varies from germline; a read error may be responsible. This rearrangement joins TRBV29-1 to TRBJ1-1, with TRBD1 identical over 9 bases. The CDR3 totals 15 residues. Germline loops: CDR1 SQVTM, CDR2 ANQGSEA. CDR3 in DNA: TGCAGCGTGGAAGACAGGGGGAGAGTTAACACTGAAGCTTTCTTT. Its protein is CSVEDRGRVNTEAFF.

This sequence joins TRBV28 and TRBJ2-7, with 7 bases that match TRBD1. After removal of 3 bases from V and 2 bases from J, the junction contained 10 bases not matched to a gene. The CDR3 totals 16 residues. Per the germline V gene, CDR1 is MDHEN and CDR2 is SYDVKM. Written as DNA, the CDR3 is TGTGCCAGCAGTTTTAGGACAGGCGCATCCCCCTACGAGCAGTACTTC. Translating gives CASSFRTGASPYEQYF.

The chain recombines TRBV18 with TRBJ2-7; 14 bases line up with TRBD2. V trimming: 3 bases; J trimming: 4 bases; junction bases outside the gene matches: 2. Germline CDR1 KGHSH, CDR2 LQKENI. CDR3 length: 15 amino acids. The CDR3 region is CASSPGTSGRYEQYF. The CDR3 bases are TGTGCCAGCTCACCCGGGACTAGCGGGAGATACGAGCAGTACTTC.

This clone showed up many times. The chain links TRBV11-3 to TRBJ2-1; D gene ambiguous. From germline, CDR1 is SGHNT and CDR2 YENEEA. The CDR3 loop spans 11 amino acids. V was pared by 5 bases and J by 7 bases, with 6 bases between. The CDR3 nucleotides read TGTGCCAGCAGCCACAATAATGAGCAGTTCTTC. As protein: CASSHNNEQFF.

The rearrangement uses TRBV27 and TRBJ1-1; D not resolved. There are 13 residues in the CDR3. Germline CDR1 is MNHEY and CDR2 is SMNVEV (reference sequence). Trimming took off 0 bases at V and 4 bases at J, with 6 bases between the two ends. CDR3 in amino acids: CASSLSLRTEAFF. CDR3 bases: TGTGCCAGCAGTTTATCTCTTCGCACTGAAGCTTTCTTT.

This clone was found a few times. The chain carries TRBV29-1 and TRBJ2-1; 11 bases map to TRBD2. Germline values: CDR1 SQVTM, CDR2 ANQGSEA. This CDR3 is built from 14 residues. V lost 5 bases to trimming and J lost 3 bases; unmatched junction nucleotides: 3. The CDR3 here is CSVQTSGGYNEQFF. The CDR3, as DNA: TGCAGCGTTCAAACTAGCGGGGGCTACAATGAGCAGTTCTTC.

The chain uses TRBV25-1 and TRBJ1-4; no reliable D call. With 7 bases removed from V and 7 bases from J, the gap between germline ends came to 10 bases. CDR1 is MGHDK and CDR2 is SYGVNS in the germline V gene. This CDR3 spans 12 amino acids. This CDR3 is CASMARSEKLFF. CDR3 in DNA: TGTGCCAGCATGGCCCGGAGTGAAAAACTGTTTTTT.

The chain combines TRBV29-1 with TRBJ2-1, with 10 bases identical to TRBD1. This CDR3 is built from 15 residues. CDR1 is SQVTM and CDR2 is ANQGSEA in the germline V gene. The J segment lost 6 bases and the V segment lost 2 bases, leaving 7 bases of the junction unmatched. As DNA, the CDR3 is TGCAGCGTTGAATGGACAGGGGGGCGGCGCAATGAGCAGTTCTTC. Encoded protein: CSVEWTGGRRNEQFF.

V and J are TRBV19 and TRBJ2-2, with 8 bases matching TRBD1. The CDR3 contains 16 residues. CDR1 is LNHDA, CDR2 SQIVND, per germline (reference sequence). V lost 5 bases to trimming and J lost 1 base; unmatched junction nucleotides: 6. The DNA for the CDR3 is TGTGCCAGTAGTCTCCGACAGGGGAGGAACACCGGGGAGCTGTTTTTT. This codes for CASSLRQGRNTGELFF.

V and J are TRBV7-8 and TRBJ2-6, with D possibly matching TRBD1 (6 bases). The length of the CDR3 is 19 residues. V was pared by 4 bases and J by 0 bases, with 19 bases between. CDR1 is SGHVS, CDR2 FQNEAQ, per germline. CDR3 sequence reads: CASSSSGASHFSGANVLTF. As DNA, the CDR3 is TGTGCCAGCAGCTCCTCAGGGGCGTCCCATTTCTCTGGGGCCAACGTCCTGACTTTC. Full variable domain (rest looked up from reference TRBV7-8 and TRBJ2-6): GAGVSQSPRYKVAKRGQDVALRCDPISGHVSLFWYQQALGQGPEFLTYFQNEAQLDKSGLPSDRFFAERPEGSVSTLKIQRTQQEDSAVYLCASSSSGASHFSGANVLTFGAGSRLTVL.

This clone was picked up a small number of times. This chain joins TRBV4-3 and TRBJ2-7; weak D call: TRBD1 (6 bases). The CDR3 has 15 amino acids. V was shortened by 1 base and J by 0 bases, with 10 bases between the two germline ends. From germline, CDR1 is LGHNA and CDR2 YSLEER. CDR3 in DNA: TGCGCCAGCAGCCAAGGAGTGGACAGCTCCTACGAGCAGTACTTC. Protein product: CASSQGVDSSYEQYF.